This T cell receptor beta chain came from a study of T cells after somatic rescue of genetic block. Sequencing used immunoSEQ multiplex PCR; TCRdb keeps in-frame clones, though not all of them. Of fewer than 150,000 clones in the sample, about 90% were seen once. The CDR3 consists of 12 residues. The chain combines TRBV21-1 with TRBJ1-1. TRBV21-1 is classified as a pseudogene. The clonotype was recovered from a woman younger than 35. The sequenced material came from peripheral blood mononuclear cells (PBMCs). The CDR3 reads CASPGRKTEAFF. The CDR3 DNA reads TGTGCCTCCCCGGGGCGCAAGACTGAAGCTTTCTTT.